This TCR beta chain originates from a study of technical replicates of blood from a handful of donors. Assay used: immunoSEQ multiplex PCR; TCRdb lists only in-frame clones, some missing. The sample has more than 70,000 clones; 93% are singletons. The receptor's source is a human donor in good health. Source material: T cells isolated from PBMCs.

The CDR3 sequence: CASTSTGTMRNTIYF. Here the CDR3 DNA reads TGTGCCAGCACTAGTACCGGGACTATGAGAAACACCATATATTTT. The V gene is TRBV2, the J gene TRBJ1-3; D perhaps matches TRBD1 (5 bases). This CDR3 has 15 amino acids. Trimming took off 7 bases at V and 5 bases at J, with 18 bases between the two ends. CDR1 is SNHLY and CDR2 is FYNNEI in the germline V gene.